The sequence of this T cell receptor (beta chain) was determined in a study of blood T cell repertoires in COVID-19 (dated by TCRdb to 2018 to 2021). For the wider study: Samples covering the acute and convalescent phases of COVID-19 were provided by collaborators in the United States, Italy and Spain. A freely available public database, intended as a resource for researchers studying the immune response to SARS-CoV-2, is where the repertoires were released. Deeply sampled blood TCRbeta repertoires from subjects exposed to, actively infected with, or recovered from COVID-19 were included in the dataset. The material from the prospective study consisted of cDNA or gDNA derived from T cells, B-cell-depleted T cells, or PBMCs. HLA class I and class II types, where available, came from metadata supplied by the sample provider rather than from assay-based typing. The samples were drawn from the first 160 participants of the ongoing ImmuneRACE study and from over 950 subjects provided by 6 global collaborators. Nearly every sample came with metadata listing a de-identified subject ID, COVID-19 status, age in years and sex.

The study at large found these results: Clinical and demographic metadata were provided uncurated, with the amount varying by source and participant.

Ends trimmed: V by 2 bases, J by 4 bases; bases unmatched to a gene: 5. There are 15 amino acids in the CDR3, from cysteine to phenylalanine inclusive. This entry keeps only the CDR3 DNA: 45 bases, framed from base 1. CDR1 and CDR2 are drawn from the germline V gene: MNHNS, SASEGT. Collaborating institutions collected whole blood in K2EDTA tubes following their own protocols. For TCRbeta analysis, collaborators shipped samples in one of three forms: frozen whole blood, isolated PBMCs, or DNA extracted from either of those sample types. TCRbeta CDR3 regions were amplified from genomic DNA by means of the immunoSEQ Assay, a bias-controlled multiplex PCR. The original pipeline was this. Nucleated cell counts per sample were estimated from amplification of reference gene primers within the assay. To quantify the absolute abundance of each unique TCRbeta CDR3 rearrangement, sequence reads were collapsed and filtered. For each sample, productive Simpson clonality was calculated as the square root of Simpson's diversity index across productive rearrangements. Held by TCRdb, this immuneACCESS table contains in-frame sequences only and omits some clones. Under half of the omission traces to an unresolved V gene where checked; the cause of the rest is unknown. That table gives V, J and clone size, and the DNA gave D and trimming. The sample data list about 270,000 clones, and about 89% of these were observed just once. The ten largest clones represent around 9% of the sample.

Concerning this clone: Its antigen target is currently unknown. No base qualities exist here, and no much larger clone lies one base off it.

The TCR sequence derives from a middle-aged man with active or convalescent COVID-19. The sequence links TRBV6-1 to TRBJ2-3; the junction holds 8 bases that match TRBD1. Sequencing was carried out using peripheral blood. CDR3 loop: CASSESTGGPDTQYF. Read as DNA, the sequence is TGTGCCAGCAGTGAATCTACAGGGGGGCCAGATACGCAGTATTTT.